This T cell receptor (beta chain) was obtained from a study of beta chain features in type 1 diabetes. Study results and limitations: Researchers report that Type 1 diabetes patients had moderately but significantly shorter TCRB CDR3s across all four CD4+ subsets. The study found that naive, central memory and Treg TCRB repertoires appeared more similar in patients than in healthy donors.

Every isolated RNA sample was fully reverse transcribed, so sequencing captured expressed TCRB transcripts. Sequenced by immunoSEQ multiplex PCR; TCRdb stores in-frame clones only, minus some. The sample has 240,000 or so clones; about 20% are singletons. Trimming cost V 4 bases and J 0 bases, with 13 bases left between them. The CDR3 has 16 amino acids. Germline CDR1 is SGHRS and CDR2 is YFSETQ. Via CD45RO/CCR7/CD25/CD127/CD95/CD27, cells of the CD4+ naive, central memory, regulatory and stem cell-like memory subsets were sorted. Note on this clone: The target antigen is unknown.

Sequencing input: naive CD4+ T cells from blood. The chain recombines TRBV5-1 with TRBJ1-4; D gene uncertain. The sequence was obtained from a woman between 40 and 50 years old with type 1 diabetes. CDR3 bases: TGCGCCAGCAGCCCCCGGGGTGGGGCAACTAATGAAAAACTGTTTTTT. Its protein product is CASSPRGGATNEKLFF.